The next 8 T cell receptor beta chains were all read from a single sample in a study of regulatory T cells in long-lasting Graves disease (TCRdb year 2021). The library was produced with multiplex PCR. Data came from an Illumina HiSeq 4000. iRepertoire HTBI primers and Arm-PCR amplification of CDR3 regions were used to construct TCR beta libraries. Using fastp at Q25 and MiXCR, TCRdb reprocessed the public reads and kept productive beta chains. Entries that share a CDR3 protein sequence are merged under the most common genes and DNA. The sample includes 400,000 to 450,000 distinct CDR3 sequences, with roughly 15% observed a single time. The top ten constitute around 11% of the sample. The time point label of this sample denotes: newly diagnosed GD, antithyroid drugs for less than 3 months. For both TCR sequencing and RNA sequencing, RNA was extracted from PBMCs in TRIzol. In addition, the sample was reused for a study of T cells in Graves' hyperthyroidism and ophthalmopathy.

The sample consisted of peripheral blood mononuclear cells (PBMCs), taken at new diagnosis, from a patient treated with antithyroid drugs. The receptors were gathered from a woman aged 30 to 39 with Graves disease. Donor details come from another sample of the same person, matched by shared clones.

This clonotype occurred many times. The J gene is TRBJ1-6, the V gene TRBV7-9; D is possibly TRBD1 (5 bases). Germline CDR1 and CDR2: SEHNR and FQNEAQ (reference sequence). V lost 4 bases and J lost 4, with 11 bases in between. This CDR3 region has 15 residues. Written as DNA, the CDR3 is TGTGCCAGCAGCTCCGGAGACAGTTATAATTCACCCCTCCACTTT. Encoded protein: CASSSGDSYNSPLHF.

The V gene is TRBV18, the J gene TRBJ2-1; D possibly corresponds to TRBD1 (6 bases). Germline V gives CDR1 KGHSH, CDR2 LQKENI. This CDR3 is built from 15 residues. Trimming cost V 4 bases and J 3 bases, with 13 bases left between them. CDR3 coding DNA: TGTGCCAGCTCACGACCCGGGACACTCTACAATGAGCAGTTCTTC. It yields the protein CASSRPGTLYNEQFF.

This clonotype came up once. The V and J genes are TRBV20-1 and TRBJ1-1; perhaps TRBD1 as D (5 bases). V dropped 0 bases and J dropped 7 bases, with 15 bases sitting between them. The CDR3 is 14 residues long. CDR1 is DFQATT, CDR2 SNEGSKA, per germline (reference sequence). CDR3 nucleotides: TGCAGTGCTAGAGATCTTATGGGGGGTAATGAAGCTTTCTTT. Its translation: CSARDLMGGNEAFF.

This chain connects TRBV6-2 or TRBV6-3 to TRBJ2-7; 13 bases are shared with TRBD2. Germline V gene data show CDR1 as MNHEY and CDR2 as SVGEGT. V shed 1 base and J 2 bases; nucleotides not matched to a gene: 2. The CDR3 is 16 amino acids. The DNA of the CDR3 is TGTGCCAGCAGTTACTACGGACTAGCGGGGGCCTACGAGCAGTACTTC. Encoded protein: CASSYYGLAGAYEQYF.

This clonotype was seen at least ten times. V gene TRBV5-1 combines with J gene TRBJ2-7; D perhaps matches TRBD2 (5 bases). The CDR3 has 16 residues. The germline CDR1 and CDR2 sequences are SGHRS and YFSETQ. V lost 0 bases and J 5 bases, leaving 18 bases between the germline ends. Here the CDR3 reads CASSLVMGVFSDEQYF. CDR3 in DNA: TGCGCCAGCAGCTTGGTTATGGGAGTATTTTCGGACGAGCAGTACTTC.

Remarks on this clonotype: A much more abundant neighbour one base away suggests this may be a read error. The V call is TRBV3-1, the J call TRBJ1-5; 7 bases fit TRBD1. Germline CDR1 and CDR2: LGHDT and YNNKEL (reference sequence). Losses at the gene ends were 4 bases for V and 5 bases for J; bases not matched to a gene: 8. The CDR3 is 15 amino acids. The CDR3 is CASSRQAGTDQPQHF. CDR3 nucleotides: TGTGCCAGCAGCCGCCAAGCCGGGACAGATCAGCCCCAGCATTTT.

This clonotype was counted at least ten times. The chain carries TRBV29-1 and TRBJ2-1, with 10 bases lining up with TRBD1. CDR1 and CDR2 (germline): SQVTM, ANQGSEA. The CDR3 length is 14 residues. Trimming cost V 6 bases and J 1 base; bases outside gene matches: 3. As DNA, the CDR3 is TGCAGCGTCGCGGGACAGGGGTCCTACAATGAGCAGTTCTTC. As protein: CSVAGQGSYNEQFF.

This clonotype was seen ten or more times. The V and J genes are TRBV18 and TRBJ2-3; TRBD1 aligns across 9 bases. The CDR3 loop spans 17 amino acids. With V trimmed by 1 base and J by 3 bases, 8 bases remained unmatched. The germline V gene has CDR1 KGHSH and CDR2 LQKENI. CDR3 in amino acids: CASSPLGTGLGTDTQYF. The CDR3 region has the DNA TGTGCCAGCTCACCACTCGGGACAGGGCTAGGGACAGATACGCAGTATTTT.